Below, 15 T cell receptor beta chains from the same sample are listed, as sequenced in a study of T-cell reconstitution after alpha-beta-depleted transplantation in children. Unique molecular identifiers featured in how the TCRbeta library was prepared. TCRdb passed the PCR reads through MiXCR, listing each CDR3 protein once. The table lists 200,000 to 250,000 distinct CDR3 sequences, roughly a quarter of them singletons, with around 2.5% in the top ten. The specimen was PBMCs, collected before TCRalphabeta/CD19-depleted stem cell transplant. The receptors stem from a girl aged 2 to 9 with Fanconi anemia, due to receive a stem cell transplant.

This clonotype was observed a few times. The gene calls are TRBV2 and TRBJ2-7; D gene unclear. The CDR3 consists of 15 residues. V was clipped by 2 bases and J by 6 bases, with 17 bases between them. Germline V lookup: CDR1 SNHLY, CDR2 FYNNEI. The CDR3 DNA is TGTGCCAGCAGTGAAAGTTTGGACCCTCCTCGCGAGCAGTACTTC. It translates to CASSESLDPPREQYF.

This clonotype was recorded at least ten times. The chain's CDR3 is CSARSQDYQPQHF. CDR3 nucleotides: TGCAGTGCTAGATCTCAAGATTATCAGCCCCAGCATTTT. The chain employs TRBV20-1 and TRBJ1-5; D remains unclear. This CDR3 has 13 residues. Trimming cost V 2 bases and J 5 bases, with 10 bases left between them. CDR1 DFQATT and CDR2 SNEGSKA come from the germline V gene (reference sequence).

At least ten counts were recorded for this clonotype. The V and J genes are TRBV20-1 and TRBJ2-1, with TRBD2 identical over 14 bases. Germline values: CDR1 DFQATT, CDR2 SNEGSKA (reference sequence). V gave up 6 bases and J gave up 6 bases; unmatched junction bases: 4. This CDR3 comprises 14 residues. The DNA of the CDR3 is TGCAGTGCCCCGGGACTAGCGGGGGCCAATGAGCAGTTCTTC. This translates into CSAPGLAGANEQFF.

This clonotype was observed a handful of times. The chain carries TRBV7-8 and TRBJ2-1; TRBD2 aligns across 13 bases. Germline CDR1 reads SGHVS; CDR2 reads FQNEAQ. The trim removed 2 bases at V and 15 bases at J, leaving 10 bases unmatched. The CDR3 runs 15 residues. CDR3 in DNA: TGTGCCAGCAGCTTAAATAGACTAGCGGGAGGAACTCCGTTCTTC. It specifies CASSLNRLAGGTPFF.

This clonotype came up a few times. This chain joins TRBV12-3 or TRBV12-4 and TRBJ2-7; D is unresolved. Trimming stripped 3 bases from V and 2 bases from J, with 8 bases between. The CDR3 has 13 residues. The CDR3 coding sequence is TGTGCCAGCAGTTTTGGTTCTGCCTACGAGCAGTACTTC. Protein: CASSFGSAYEQYF.

The V and J genes are TRBV25-1 and TRBJ2-3, with D possibly being TRBD2 (5 bases). The CDR3 length is 17 residues. Germline V gene sequence: CDR1 MGHDK, CDR2 SYGVNS. V lost 3 bases to trimming and J lost 2 bases, with 18 bases between them. The CDR3 nucleotides read TGTGCCAGCAGTGAGTTCATTGGAGGAGATCCCACAGATACGCAGTATTTT. Protein sequence: CASSEFIGGDPTDTQYF.

This clonotype was counted a few times. The chain links TRBV29-1 to TRBJ1-3; the D is unclear. V was clipped by 3 bases and J by 8 bases, with 11 bases between them. CDR3 length: 12 residues. The germline V gene encodes CDR1 SQVTM and CDR2 ANQGSEA. The CDR3 reads CSVDYRVDTIYF. The CDR3 DNA reads as TGCAGCGTTGATTATAGGGTTGACACCATATATTTT. Together with reference TRBV29-1 and TRBJ1-3, the CDR3 gives the full variable domain: SAVISQKPSRDICQRGTSLTIQCQVDSQVTMMFWYRQQPGQSLTLIATANQGSEATYESGFVIDKFPISRPNLTFSTLTVSNMSPEDSSIYLCSVDYRVDTIYFGEGSWLTVV.

The sample holds many counts of this clonotype. As DNA, the CDR3 is TGCAGTGCTCCCCCGGGACAGGGGGCTGGGGCCAACGTCCTGACTTTC. This sequence encodes CSAPPGQGAGANVLTF. The chain combines TRBV20-1 with TRBJ2-6; 11 nucleotides align to TRBD1. Germline trimming cut 5 bases from V and 2 bases from J; bases unmatched to any gene: 5. Germline-derived CDR1 and CDR2 are DFQATT and SNEGSKA (reference sequence). The CDR3 contains 16 residues.

In this sample, this clonotype turned up a few times. The chain couples TRBV18 to TRBJ2-3; D unresolved. Germline-derived CDR1 and CDR2 are KGHSH and LQKENI. This CDR3 is 16 amino acids long. Between the trimmed V and J ends, which lost 2 bases and 1 base, there was a span of 13 bases. CDR3 nucleotide sequence: TGTGCCAGCTCACCAAGGTCTGAGAAGGGCACAGATACGCAGTATTTT. It encodes CASSPRSEKGTDTQYF.

This clonotype was observed a few times. CDR3 protein: CSELLAPDTQYF. CDR3 coding DNA: TGCAGTGAGCTCCTAGCCCCAGATACGCAGTATTTT. The rearrangement uses TRBV20-1 and TRBJ2-3; TRBD2 might be the D (5 bases). V dropped 7 bases and J dropped 4 bases, with 12 bases sitting between them. Germline values: CDR1 DFQATT, CDR2 SNEGSKA (reference sequence). CDR3 length equals 12 residues.

V usage is TRBV11-2 and J usage is TRBJ2-3; D not resolved. Germline CDR1 SGHAT, CDR2 FQNNGV. The CDR3 extends over 15 amino acids. The germline V and J ends were trimmed by 5 bases and 0 bases, with 12 bases remaining between them. The CDR3: CASSDLPSSTDTQYF. DNA for the CDR3: TGTGCCAGCAGCGATTTACCGTCTAGCACAGATACGCAGTATTTT.

There are many counts of this clonotype. The V call is TRBV6-4, the J call TRBJ2-1, with D perhaps TRBD2 (7 bases). The CDR3 contains 16 residues. Trimming stripped 2 bases from V and 2 bases from J, with 13 bases between. Germline CDR1 is MRHNA and CDR2 is SNTAGT. The CDR3: CASSDGSGGPYNEQFF. As DNA, the CDR3 is TGTGCCAGCAGTGACGGGTCGGGGGGCCCCTACAATGAGCAGTTCTTC.

This clonotype has only a few counts. The V call is TRBV20-1, the J call TRBJ2-1; 9 nucleotides line up with TRBD2. The J segment lost 10 bases and the V segment lost 5 bases, leaving 12 bases of the junction unmatched. From germline, CDR1 is DFQATT and CDR2 SNEGSKA (reference sequence). The CDR3 loop spans 14 amino acids. The CDR3 sequence is CSALGLAAAREQFF. The CDR3 nucleotides are TGCAGTGCTCTGGGACTAGCAGCGGCCAGGGAGCAGTTCTTC.

The chain couples TRBV3-1 to TRBJ1-2, with 8 positions matching TRBD1. With 0 bases clipped from V and 8 bases from J, the junction kept 2 bases outside the gene matches. There are 13 residues in the CDR3. The germline CDR1 and CDR2 sequences are LGHDT and YNNKEL (reference sequence). CDR3 DNA sequence: TGTGCCAGCAGCCAAGACAGGGGGCGCGGCTACACCTTC. Protein sequence: CASSQDRGRGYTF.

This clonotype was detected many times. The J gene is TRBJ2-2, the V gene TRBV9; D is uncertain. This CDR3 region has 15 residues. Trimming shortened V by 4 bases and J by 5 bases, and 15 bases separated the two germline ends. From germline, CDR1 is SGDLS and CDR2 YYNGEE. The CDR3 is CASSSRRGGTGELFF. The CDR3 nucleotides read TGTGCCAGCAGCTCCCGACGTGGTGGGACCGGGGAGCTGTTTTTT.